This is a list of T cell receptor beta chains from one sample in a study of blood T cell repertoires in COVID-19. Measured with immunoSEQ multiplex PCR; TCRdb has only the in-frame clones, and not every one. The repertoire holds hundreds of thousands of clones, 80% to 90% seen once, with 4.7% in the top ten. Specimen: peripheral blood. All receptors come from a woman between 65 and 79 years old with acute or convalescent COVID-19. The CDR3 runs from the conserved cysteine through the conserved F or W. The D gene is left open where the match is weak. Size is omitted from some rows. Given values are once, few, many or a class for expanded clones.

.,.,TRBV28,TRBJ2-1,CASRGAGRNEQFF,TGTGCCAGCAGAGGGGCAGGCCGCAATGAGCAGTTCTTC
.,.,TRBV11-3,TRBJ2-3,CASSLVGGTPSTDTQYF,TGTGCCAGCAGCTTAGTCGGCGGAACGCCTTCCACAGATACGCAGTATTTT
once,TRBD2,TRBV9,TRBJ2-1,CASSVAGTSLNEQFF,TGTGCCAGCAGCGTAGCCGGGACTAGCCTCAATGAGCAGTTCTTC
.,.,TRBV3-1/TRBV3-2,TRBJ2-7,CASSLIGREQYF,TGTGCCAGCAGCCTAATAGGGAGAGAGCAGTACTTC
few,.,TRBV18,TRBJ1-3,CASSHGQSSGNTIYF,TGTGCCAGCTCACATGGACAGAGCTCTGGAAACACCATATATTTT
.,.,TRBV4-1,TRBJ1-1,CASSQVGTRGTAEAFF,TGCGCCAGCAGCCAAGTTGGGACACGAGGGACCGCTGAAGCTTTCTTT
.,.,TRBV9,TRBJ1-2,CASSVTGAYYGYTF,TGTGCCAGCAGCGTGACAGGCGCTTACTATGGCTACACCTTC
few,TRBD2,TRBV18,TRBJ2-5,CASSPRLAGFETQYF,TGTGCCAGCTCACCTCGGCTAGCGGGTTTCGAGACCCAGTACTTC
.,.,TRBV5-6,TRBJ1-3,CASSSGTSGVGNTIYF,TGTGCCAGCAGCTCGGGGACCTCGGGGGTTGGAAACACCATATATTTT
.,.,TRBV4-3,TRBJ1-1,CASSQRQDTEAFF,TGCGCCAGCAGCCAAAGGCAGGACACTGAAGCTTTCTTT
.,.,TRBV5-1,TRBJ2-7,CASSLALAGGEQYF,TGCGCCAGCAGCTTGGCCCTGGCCGGGGGCGAGCAGTACTTC
.,.,TRBV28,TRBJ2-7,CASSSTRYEQYF,TGTGCCAGCAGCTCCACGAGATACGAGCAGTACTTC
.,.,TRBV2,TRBJ1-2,CASSDRRQGIYGYTF,TGTGCCAGCAGTGATAGGCGGCAGGGGATTTATGGCTACACCTTC
.,.,TRBV21-1,TRBJ1-5,CASILERTGAYSNQPQHF,TGTGCCAGCATCCTCGAGCGTACAGGGGCTTATAGCAATCAGCCCCAGCATTTT
.,.,TRBV24-1,TRBJ2-7,CATSDATESSYEQYF,TGTGCCACCAGTGACGCGACAGAGAGCTCCTACGAGCAGTACTTC
.,TRBD1,TRBV5-5,TRBJ1-5,CASSSAPGQGARQPQHF,TGTGCCAGCAGCTCGGCCCCGGGACAGGGAGCGCGACAGCCCCAGCATTTT
.,TRBD1,TRBV24-1,TRBJ2-1,CATSNTRDSVYNEQFF,TGTGCCACCAGTAACACCCGGGACAGTGTCTACAATGAGCAGTTCTTC
many,TRBD1,TRBV7-2,TRBJ2-7,CASSRDRVGEQYF,TGTGCCAGCAGCCGGGACAGGGTGGGCGAGCAGTACTTC
.,TRBD2,TRBV4-3,TRBJ2-7,CASSQGSLGLAGMFYEQYF,TGCGCCAGCAGCCAAGGCTCCCTGGGACTAGCGGGGATGTTCTACGAGCAGTACTTC
.,.,TRBV2,TRBJ1-5,CASRQGLPQHF,TGTGCCAGCAGACAGGGATTGCCCCAGCATTTT
.,TRBD1,TRBV5-8,TRBJ1-1,CASSSSAQGATEAFF,TGTGCCAGCAGCTCCTCGGCGCAGGGGGCCACTGAAGCTTTCTTT
once,.,TRBV27,TRBJ1-4,CASSRTRGEKLFF,TGTGCCAGCAGTCGCACCCGGGGGGAAAAACTGTTTTTT
few,TRBD1,TRBV2,TRBJ1-1,CASTRGLLNTEAFF,TGTGCCAGCACCAGGGGGCTGTTGAACACTGAAGCTTTCTTT
.,TRBD1,TRBV7-9,TRBJ2-7,CASSPIVRDRAHEQYF,TGTGCCAGCAGCCCCATAGTTCGGGACAGGGCCCACGAGCAGTACTTC
few,TRBD1,TRBV7-9,TRBJ1-3,CAGGQDGSGNTIYF,TGTGCCGGAGGACAGGATGGATCTGGAAACACCATATATTTT
.,TRBD1,TRBV18,TRBJ2-5,CASSPRTGVQETQYF,TGTGCCAGCTCACCCAGGACAGGGGTCCAAGAGACCCAGTACTTC
.,.,TRBV3-1/TRBV3-2,TRBJ1-2,CASSQDRQWSAYGYTF,TGTGCCAGCAGCCAAGATCGTCAATGGAGCGCCTATGGCTACACCTTC
.,.,TRBV7-8,TRBJ1-1,CASSLGGEQPSDTEAFF,TGTGCCAGCAGCTTAGGTGGTGAACAGCCCTCGGACACTGAAGCTTTCTTT
.,.,TRBV7-2,TRBJ2-4,CASSLDWEANIQYF,TGTGCCAGCAGCTTAGATTGGGAGGCAAACATTCAGTACTTC
.,TRBD1,TRBV4-1,TRBJ1-4,CASSQMDRVEKLFF,TGCGCCAGCAGCCAAATGGACAGGGTCGAAAAACTGTTTTTT
.,.,TRBV9,TRBJ1-6,CASSVQGDSTYNSPLHF,TGTGCCAGCAGCGTACAAGGGGATAGCACCTATAATTCACCCCTCCACTTT
.,TRBD1,TRBV19,TRBJ1-2,CASRTGQGRVYGYTF,TGTGCCAGTAGGACTGGACAGGGGAGGGTCTATGGCTACACCTTC
once,.,TRBV6-5,TRBJ1-5,CASSSHYSGQPQHF,TGTGCCAGCAGTTCCCACTACTCTGGACAGCCCCAGCATTTT
.,.,TRBV27,TRBJ2-3,CASSSMVTYTQYF,TGTGCCAGCAGTTCAATGGTCACTTATACGCAGTATTTT
.,TRBD1,TRBV7-2,TRBJ1-5,CASSPGVGGRQPQHF,TGTGCCAGCAGCCCTGGGGTAGGGGGCAGGCAGCCCCAGCATTTT
.,.,TRBV24-1,TRBJ1-2,CATSDTGHANYGYTF,TGTGCCACCAGTGACACAGGACACGCTAACTATGGCTACACCTTC
.,TRBD1,TRBV3-1/TRBV3-2,TRBJ1-2,CASSPGTGGIYGYTF,TGTGCCAGCAGCCCTGGGACAGGCGGGATCTATGGCTACACCTTC
few,.,TRBV5-1,TRBJ2-1,CASTTALGVREQFF,TGCGCCAGCACTACAGCTCTAGGGGTAAGGGAGCAGTTCTTC
once,.,TRBV6-5,TRBJ1-4,CASSYSALLQFELFF,TGTGCCAGCAGTTACTCGGCTTTGCTCCAGTTCGAACTGTTTTTT
.,.,TRBV6-6,TRBJ1-6,CASSYSEQNSPLHF,TGTGCCAGCAGTTACTCGGAACAGAATTCACCCCTCCACTTT
.,TRBD1,TRBV6-5,TRBJ2-4,CASSYAGQGDQNIQYF,TGTGCCAGCAGTTACGCGGGACAGGGCGATCAAAACATTCAGTACTTC
.,TRBD1,TRBV20-1,TRBJ1-2,CSASTQGEGWYGYTF,TGCAGTGCTAGTACACAGGGGGAAGGTTGGTATGGCTACACCTTC
.,.,TRBV7-9,TRBJ2-7,CASSLAGGYPPAYEQYF,TGTGCCAGCAGCTTAGCTGGAGGATACCCTCCTGCATACGAGCAGTACTTC
few,TRBD2,TRBV30,TRBJ2-1,CAWSVKRGGYNEQFF,TGTGCCTGGAGTGTAAAGCGGGGGGGCTACAATGAGCAGTTCTTC
.,.,TRBV5-8,TRBJ1-1,CASRTRQVATEAFF,TGTGCCAGCAGGACACGACAGGTTGCCACTGAAGCTTTCTTT
.,.,TRBV3-1/TRBV3-2,TRBJ1-1,CASSQDTDWASGAFF,TGTGCCAGCAGCCAAGATACGGACTGGGCATCGGGGGCTTTCTTT
.,TRBD1,TRBV9,TRBJ2-5,CASSVVTGAQETQYF,TGTGCCAGCAGCGTCGTCACAGGGGCCCAAGAGACCCAGTACTTC